This T cell receptor (beta chain) stems from a study of glioma-infiltrating T cells (dated by TCRdb to about 2016). Study-level background: TCR alpha- and beta-chain repertoires were sequenced from glioma tissue, non-neoplastic brain tissue and matched peripheral blood mononuclear cells. To measure divergence between tissue and blood T-cell populations, each tissue-infiltrating repertoire was compared with the peripheral blood repertoire of the same patient. The paired cohort was made up of three low-grade glioma patients, fewer than 10 primary glioblastoma patients and three non-glioma patients who contributed non-neoplastic brain tissue. Results the study describes overall, beyond this receptor: VJ-independent divergence between tissue and blood was lower than expected in non-neoplastic patients but higher than expected in all gliomas, particularly low-grade gliomas. Group comparisons rested on small numbers: three non-neoplastic, three low-grade glioma and several glioblastoma patients. Only a very small number of CDR3 sequences turned up in both tissue and blood, a result put down to high CDR3 diversity combined with limited sampling.

The iRepertoire nested amplicon-rescue multiplex PCR (arm-PCR) platform was used to amplify TCR alpha and beta CDR3 regions from RNA. For one-step reverse transcription and amplification, roughly 100-450 ng of tissue mRNA or PBMC total RNA was used as input. After bead purification, a secondary multiplex PCR added Illumina adapters, and libraries were gel-purified between 200 and 400 bp. Demultiplexing relied on internal 6-nucleotide barcodes carried by the libraries. Sequencing of the libraries was done on an Illumina MiSeq using 2x220 or 2x250 nucleotide paired-end reads. From the authors' description of their analysis: FLASH 1.2.11 was used to merge paired reads, and BWA-MEM then aligned the reads to the GRCh37 human genome before TRA and TRB reads were extracted. V and J assignment used an IMGT-derived reference of cassette sequences and CDR3 motifs that included pseudogenes. Reads were translated in three frames, and productive CDR3s were defined as those with a C...FGXG motif and no stop codons. A clonotype was defined as a unique combination of a V-J cassette pair and a CDR3 amino acid sequence. Filtering of reads was based on Hamming distance, with the threshold set by the sequence error rate of each sample in mapped regions. TCRdb reanalyzed the raw reads on its own, using fastp at Q25 for trimming and MiXCR for clone calling, and kept in-frame beta chains. Rows with one shared CDR3 protein collapse into an entry with the most common genes and DNA. TCRdb assigned the V and J calls; the authors' analysis was not used. This sample lists roughly 100,000 distinct CDR3 sequences; around 40% were detected once. Of the sample, more than 30% is held by the ten largest clones.

The cysteine opens and the phenylalanine closes a CDR3 of 14 amino acids. The DNA shown is the 42-base CDR3, in frame from base 1. Reading the germline V gene gives CDR1 MNHNS and CDR2 SASEGT. At the junction V is shortened by 0 bases and J by 5 bases, with 8 bases in between. This clonotype was recorded at least ten times. Its antigen remains undetermined. No clone much larger than this one lies a single base away; base qualities are absent. The sample taken for sequencing was glioma tissue, nonneoplastic brain tissue, or PBMCs (not recorded which). The receptor's source is a human donor with low-grade glioma or glioblastoma, undergoing nonglioma brain surgery, or in good health (not recorded which). This receptor chain uses TRBV6-1 and TRBJ2-1, with TRBD1 as a weak D call on 6 bases. CDR3 region: CASSEAWTDNEQFF. The DNA is as follows: TGTGCCAGCAGTGAAGCATGGACAGACAATGAGCAGTTCTTC.